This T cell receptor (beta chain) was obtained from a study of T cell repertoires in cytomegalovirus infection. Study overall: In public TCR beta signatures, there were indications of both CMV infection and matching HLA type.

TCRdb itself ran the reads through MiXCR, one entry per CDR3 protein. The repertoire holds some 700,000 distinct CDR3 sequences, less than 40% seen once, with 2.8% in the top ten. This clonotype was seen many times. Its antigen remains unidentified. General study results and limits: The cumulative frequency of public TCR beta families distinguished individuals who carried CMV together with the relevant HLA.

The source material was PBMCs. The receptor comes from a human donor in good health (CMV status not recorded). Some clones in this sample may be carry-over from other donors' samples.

DNA for the CDR3: TGTGCCAGCAGCGTCAGGGGGACCTCTATTAGCTTGGACAATGAGCAGTTCTTC. This codes for CASSVRGTSISLDNEQFF. V gene TRBV7-2 combines with J gene TRBJ2-1; the match to TRBD1 covers 7 bases. Germline V CDR1 and CDR2: SGHTA, FQGNSA. The CDR3 runs to 18 residues. Losses at the gene ends were 5 bases for V and 5 bases for J; bases not matched to a gene: 18.